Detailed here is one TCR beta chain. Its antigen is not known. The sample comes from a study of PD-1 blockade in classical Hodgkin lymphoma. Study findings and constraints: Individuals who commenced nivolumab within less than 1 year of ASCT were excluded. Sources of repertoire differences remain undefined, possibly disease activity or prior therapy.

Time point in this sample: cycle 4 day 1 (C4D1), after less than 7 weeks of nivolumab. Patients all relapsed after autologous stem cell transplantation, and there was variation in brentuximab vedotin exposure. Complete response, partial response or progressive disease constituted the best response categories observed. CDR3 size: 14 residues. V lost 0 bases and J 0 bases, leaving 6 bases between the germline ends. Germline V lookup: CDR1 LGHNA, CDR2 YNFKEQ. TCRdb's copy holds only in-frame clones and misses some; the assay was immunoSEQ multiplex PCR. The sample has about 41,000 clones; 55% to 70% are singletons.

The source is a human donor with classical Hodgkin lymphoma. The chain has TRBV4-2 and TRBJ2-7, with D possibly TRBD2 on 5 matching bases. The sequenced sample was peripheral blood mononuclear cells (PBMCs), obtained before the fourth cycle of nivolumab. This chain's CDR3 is CASSQDRGSYEQYF. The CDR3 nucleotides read TGTGCCAGCAGCCAAGACCGGGGCTCCTACGAGCAGTACTTC.